These 29 T cell receptor beta chains originate from one sample sequenced in a study of T-cell reconstitution after alpha-beta-depleted transplantation in children. Unique molecular identifiers featured in how the TCRbeta library was prepared. TCRdb called the PCR reads again in MiXCR, with one record for every CDR3 protein. The data show about 200,000 distinct CDR3 sequences, roughly 7% seen once. The sample here was PBMCs, taken before TCRalphabeta/CD19-depleted stem cell transplant. The receptors stem from a boy between 2 and 15 years old with acute lymphoblastic leukemia, due to receive a stem cell transplant.

There are a few counts of this clonotype. J is TRBJ1-2 and V is TRBV6-1; D ambiguous. Germline V lookup: CDR1 MNHNS, CDR2 SASEGT. V lost 7 bases and J lost 0, with 21 bases in between. This CDR3 has 17 amino acids. The CDR3 here is CASTTTREADSNYGYTF. Here the CDR3 DNA reads TGTGCCAGCACTACTACACGAGAGGCGGACTCTAACTATGGCTACACCTTC.

This clonotype was seen ten or more times. The chain has TRBV20-1 and TRBJ2-3, with D uncertain. V shed 3 bases and J shed 0 bases, with 10 bases lying between them. Germline values: CDR1 DFQATT, CDR2 SNEGSKA (reference sequence). This CDR3 contains 14 residues. The CDR3 nucleotides are TGCAGTGCTAGGAAGCCCGCTAGCACAGATACGCAGTATTTT. This translates into CSARKPASTDTQYF.

This clonotype showed up many times. This chain connects TRBV7-2 to TRBJ2-1; weak D call: TRBD1 (7 bases). Germline V gene lookup returns CDR1 SGHTA and CDR2 FQGNSA. This CDR3 has 20 amino acids. V shed 3 bases and J shed 6 bases, with 30 bases lying between them. The CDR3 spells CASSFAGETGRGRAGNEQFF. For the CDR3, the DNA is TGTGCCAGCAGCTTCGCAGGGGAGACAGGGCGGGGTAGAGCGGGCAATGAGCAGTTCTTC.

In its sample, this clonotype was seen many times. The rearrangement uses TRBV4-3 and TRBJ2-7; tentatively, D is TRBD1 or TRBD2 (5 bases each). The germline V gene has CDR1 LGHNA and CDR2 YSLEER. V was shortened by 0 bases and J by 3 bases, with 15 bases between the two germline ends. This CDR3 spans 16 amino acids. The CDR3 protein is CASSQDIGAPGYEQYF. CDR3 bases: TGCGCCAGCAGCCAAGATATCGGGGCCCCGGGCTACGAGCAGTACTTC.

This clonotype was counted only a few times. V and J are TRBV7-2 and TRBJ1-1, with D hard to call. Germline CDR1 is SGHTA and CDR2 is FQGNSA. The germline V and J ends were trimmed by 1 base and 8 bases, with 8 bases remaining between them. The CDR3 consists of 12 residues. The CDR3: CASSLELGEAFF. The CDR3 region has the DNA TGTGCCAGCAGCTTAGAATTAGGGGAAGCTTTCTTT.

The J gene is TRBJ2-1, the V gene TRBV7-2; possible D gene TRBD1, 6 bases. Per the germline V gene, CDR1 is SGHTA and CDR2 is FQGNSA. V was pared by 1 base and J by 9 bases, with 10 bases between. The CDR3 totals 13 residues. The CDR3 protein is CASSLVGGGEQFF. CDR3 nucleotides: TGTGCCAGCAGCTTAGTAGGGGGTGGTGAGCAGTTCTTC.

This clonotype showed up just a few times. The chain links TRBV7-2 to TRBJ2-3, with TRBD1 identical over 9 bases. Per germline, CDR1 SGHTA and CDR2 FQGNSA. With V trimmed by 5 bases and J by 1 base, 4 bases remained unmatched. The CDR3 totals 15 residues. In nucleotides, the CDR3 is TGTGCCAGCAGCACCAGGACAGGGGGCACAGATACGCAGTATTTT. It is translated as CASSTRTGGTDTQYF.

At least ten counts were recorded for this clonotype. V usage is TRBV11-2 and J usage is TRBJ2-1; D remains ambiguous. Trimming left V 0 bases short and J 9 bases short, with 9 bases between. This CDR3 region has 13 residues. CDR1 and CDR2 from the germline V gene are SGHAT and FQNNGV. The CDR3 nucleotides read TGTGCCAGCAGCTTAGATTATACTGCTGAGCAGTTCTTC. Protein product: CASSLDYTAEQFF.

Only a few counts were recorded for this clonotype. This chain links TRBV28 with TRBJ2-4; 9 bases agree with TRBD2. Germline loops: CDR1 MDHEN, CDR2 SYDVKM. Unmatched junction bases numbered 10, after V lost 3 bases and J lost 16 bases. The CDR3 runs to 13 residues. In nucleotides, the CDR3 is TGTGCCAGCAGTTTTCGCGGGAGGGCCCTCGGATACTTC. Residues: CASSFRGRALGYF. Together with reference TRBV28 and TRBJ2-4, the CDR3 gives the full variable domain: DVKVTQSSRYLVKRTGEKVFLECVQDMDHENMFWYRQDPGLGLRLIYFSYDVKMKEKGDIPEGYSVSREKKERFSLILESASTNQTSMYLCASSFRGRALGYFGAGTRLSVL.

The V gene is TRBV7-9, the J gene TRBJ2-3; perhaps TRBD1 as D (6 bases). The CDR3 length is 12 residues. V lost 6 bases to trimming and J lost 6 bases, with 10 bases between them. Germline-derived CDR1 and CDR2 are SEHNR and FQNEAQ (reference sequence). The CDR3 loop is CASSRTADTQYF. In DNA form, the CDR3 reads TGTGCCAGCAGTCGGACAGCTGATACGCAGTATTTT.

This chain uses TRBV6-1 with TRBJ1-5; possible D gene TRBD1, 5 bases. CDR3 length equals 15 residues. V was pared by 4 bases and J by 5 bases, with 15 bases between. CDR1 is MNHNS, CDR2 SASEGT, per germline. Written as DNA, the CDR3 is TGTGCCAGCAGTGGACCAGGGATGGGGGATCAGCCCCAGCATTTT. It encodes CASSGPGMGDQPQHF.

This clonotype was seen ten or more times. This chain joins TRBV20-1 and TRBJ2-1, with D perhaps given as TRBD1 or TRBD2 (5 bases each). The CDR3 has 12 amino acids. Germline CDR1 reads DFQATT; CDR2 reads SNEGSKA (reference sequence). V was trimmed by 3 bases and J by 6 bases, leaving 9 bases between them. DNA for the CDR3: TGCAGTGCTAGGGCCGGGGCCAATGAGCAGTTCTTC. Amino acids: CSARAGANEQFF.

In this sample, this clonotype turned up a few times. This chain connects TRBV20-1 to TRBJ1-4; D possibly corresponds to TRBD1 (6 bases). Between the trimmed V and J ends, which lost 6 bases and 0 bases, there was a span of 11 bases. The CDR3 has 14 amino acids. Germline assignment: CDR1 DFQATT and CDR2 SNEGSKA (reference sequence). The CDR3 is CSAQDRPTNEKLFF. CDR3 bases: TGCAGTGCCCAAGACAGGCCAACTAATGAAAAACTGTTTTTT.

The rearrangement uses TRBV20-1 and TRBJ2-1; 11 bases map to TRBD2. The germline V gene has CDR1 DFQATT and CDR2 SNEGSKA (reference sequence). CDR3 length: 18 amino acids. V dropped 3 bases and J dropped 0; count of bases not matched to a gene: 10. CDR3 nucleotides: TGCAGTGCTAGGGCGGGGGGTAGCGGGAGGGCCTCCTACAATGAGCAGTTCTTC. This sequence encodes CSARAGGSGRASYNEQFF.

The CDR3 DNA is TGTGCCAGCAGCGAATACAGGGCCCCCAATCAGCCCCAGCATTTT. Protein sequence: CASSEYRAPNQPQHF. This sequence joins TRBV6-1 and TRBJ1-5; perhaps TRBD1 as D (6 bases). The germline V gene has CDR1 MNHNS and CDR2 SASEGT. The CDR3 is 15 amino acids. V was cut by 6 bases and J by 3 bases, with 15 bases left in between.

The chain joins TRBV12-3 or TRBV12-4 to TRBJ1-5; 7 bases fit TRBD1. CDR3 size: 15 residues. V shed 5 bases and J 3 bases; nucleotides not matched to a gene: 7. CDR3 DNA: TGTGCCAGCAGTCCGACAGGGACATCCAATCAGCCCCAGCATTTT. Translating it yields CASSPTGTSNQPQHF.

This clonotype was recorded a few times. The chain combines TRBV12-3 or TRBV12-4 with TRBJ2-3; D ambiguous. CDR3 length equals 15 residues. Trimming removed 2 bases from V and 5 bases from J, with 14 bases in between. As DNA, the CDR3 is TGTGCCAGCAGTTTATTCGACGGATTAGAAGATACGCAGTATTTT. This gives the protein CASSLFDGLEDTQYF.

This clonotype was counted many times. The chain carries TRBV14 and TRBJ2-7; tentative D call: TRBD1 (6 bases). Trimming took off 5 bases at V and 2 bases at J, with 7 bases between the two ends. Germline assignment: CDR1 SGHDN and CDR2 FVKESK. CDR3 size: 12 residues. Written as DNA, the CDR3 is TGTGCCAGCAGCGACAGGCCCTACGAGCAGTACTTC. Its protein is CASSDRPYEQYF. Full variable domain (rest looked up from reference TRBV14 and TRBJ2-7): EAGVTQFPSHSVIEKGQTVTLRCDPISGHDNLYWYRRVMGKEIKFLLHFVKESKQDESGMPNNRFLAERTGGTYSTLKVQPAELEDSGVYFCASSDRPYEQYFGPGTRLTVT.

The chain joins TRBV5-1 to TRBJ2-5; D possibly corresponds to TRBD1 (5 bases). Deletions cut 4 bases from V and 2 bases from J, with 15 bases between. This CDR3 has 15 residues. CDR1 SGHRS and CDR2 YFSETQ come from the germline V gene. This CDR3 is CASSPTPGYQETQYF. Here the CDR3 DNA reads TGCGCCAGCAGCCCTACCCCAGGGTATCAAGAGACCCAGTACTTC.

The rearrangement joins TRBV9 to TRBJ2-3; 7 bases map to TRBD2. CDR3 size: 16 residues. The V gene's germline CDR1 is SGDLS and CDR2 YYNGEE. V shed 0 bases and J 4 bases; nucleotides not matched to a gene: 8. The CDR3 sequence is CASSVDPAGSADTQYF. In DNA, the CDR3 is TGTGCCAGCAGCGTAGACCCAGCGGGGAGCGCAGATACGCAGTATTTT.

The V and J genes are TRBV28 and TRBJ1-2; the D gene is possibly TRBD1 (6 bases). The CDR3 is 16 amino acids. Trimming left V 7 bases short and J 0 bases short, with 18 bases between. CDR1 is MDHEN and CDR2 is SYDVKM in the germline V gene. The CDR3 loop reads CASTKLTGRANYGYTF. In DNA form, the CDR3 reads TGTGCCAGCACAAAGTTGACAGGTCGAGCTAACTATGGCTACACCTTC.

This clonotype was detected many times. The chain couples TRBV20-1 to TRBJ2-1; 8 positions agree with TRBD2. The germline V gene encodes CDR1 DFQATT and CDR2 SNEGSKA (reference sequence). The CDR3 is 15 residues long. V trimming: 6 bases; J trimming: 8 bases; junction bases outside the gene matches: 15. The CDR3 region is CSATPTSAIFYEQFF. In DNA form, the CDR3 reads TGCAGTGCCACCCCGACTAGCGCCATTTTCTATGAGCAGTTCTTC.

Remarks on this clonotype: With a much larger clone just one base away, this may be a read error. The chain is built from TRBV4-3 and TRBJ2-1, with 13 positions matching TRBD2. CDR1 LGHNA and CDR2 YSLEER come from the germline V gene. The CDR3 is made up of 15 amino acids. The CDR3 nucleotides read TGCGCCGGCAGCCGCACTAGCGGGGGGGCCAATGAGCAGTTCTTC. Amino acids: CAGSRTSGGANEQFF.

There are a few counts of this clonotype. This rearrangement joins TRBV5-1 to TRBJ2-5; a weak D match, TRBD1 (5 bases). Germline CDR1 and CDR2: SGHRS and YFSETQ. V lost 1 base and J 5 bases, leaving 12 bases between the germline ends. The CDR3 is 14 amino acids. In nucleotides, the CDR3 is TGCGCCAGCAGCTTGATTGGGGCATTGGAGACCCAGTACTTC. Translating it yields CASSLIGALETQYF.

This chain's CDR3 is CSAREEGIKVTYEQYF. The CDR3 region has the DNA TGCAGTGCCCGGGAGGAGGGGATAAAAGTTACCTACGAGCAGTACTTC. This chain uses TRBV20-1 with TRBJ2-7; 7 bases match TRBD2. The CDR3 contains 16 residues. The V and J ends lost 6 bases and 2 bases, in that order; junction bases with no gene match: 16. CDR1 DFQATT and CDR2 SNEGSKA come from the germline V gene (reference sequence).

This clonotype appeared many times. This sequence joins TRBV2 and TRBJ2-2, with unresolved D. Germline CDR1 and CDR2: SNHLY and FYNNEI. The CDR3 sequence is 11 residues long. V gave up 7 bases and J gave up 6 bases, with 6 bases separating them. The CDR3 DNA follows: TGTGCCAGCACCCAATCCGGGGAGCTGTTTTTT. It yields the protein CASTQSGELFF.

This clonotype has a count of ten or more. This chain joins TRBV12-3 or TRBV12-4 and TRBJ2-7; 8 bases are a match to TRBD1. The CDR3 covers 14 residues. V dropped 6 bases and J dropped 5; count of bases not matched to a gene: 9. Written as DNA, the CDR3 is TGTGCCAGCAGGTACCGGGACAGGTTGGACGAGCAGTACTTC. Translation gives CASRYRDRLDEQYF.

This clonotype was seen many times. The V and J genes are TRBV2 and TRBJ2-1, with 9 positions matching TRBD1. V trimming: 6 bases; J trimming: 5 bases; junction bases outside the gene matches: 17. The V gene's germline CDR1 is SNHLY and CDR2 FYNNEI. The CDR3 runs to 18 residues. CDR3 nucleotides: TGTGCCAGCAGGGACATCCCATCACAGGGGGCACTGGACAATGAGCAGTTCTTC. Translation: CASRDIPSQGALDNEQFF. Filled out from reference TRBV2 and TRBJ2-1, the complete variable domain reads EPEVTQTPSHQVTQMGQEVILRCVPISNHLYFYWYRQILGQKVEFLVSFYNNEISEKSEIFDDQFSVERPDGSNFTLKIRSTKLEDSAMYFCASRDIPSQGALDNEQFFGPGTRLTVL.

The table lists this clonotype with many counts. The genes are TRBV9 and TRBJ2-3, with TRBD2 matching over 9 bases. The CDR3 is 17 residues long. Germline values: CDR1 SGDLS, CDR2 YYNGEE. Trimming took 6 bases from V and 0 from J; bases not matched to a gene: 11. The CDR3 DNA sequence: TGTGCCAGCAATACAGGGATAGCGGGAGCAAGCACAGATACGCAGTATTTT. Its translation: CASNTGIAGASTDTQYF.